The next 30 T cell receptor beta chains were all read from a single sample in a study of T-cell reconstitution after alpha-beta-depleted transplantation in children. The TCRbeta library was prepared with unique molecular identifiers. TCRdb re-analysed the PCR reads in MiXCR, keeping a single row per CDR3 protein. The table records some 300,000 distinct CDR3 sequences, 10% of them present only once. Material: PBMCs, obtained before TCRalphabeta/CD19-depleted stem cell transplant. These receptors originate from a boy under two years old with acute myeloid leukemia, due to receive a stem cell transplant.

This clonotype was counted ten times or more. The chain is built from TRBV12-3 or TRBV12-4 and TRBJ2-1, with TRBD2 as a possible D gene (6 bases). The CDR3 loop spans 15 amino acids. Trimming took off 3 bases at V and 6 bases at J, with 15 bases between the two ends. In DNA form, the CDR3 reads TGTGCCAGCAGTTTGGGGCGGGACCTCTTCAATGAGCAGTTCTTC. Translation gives CASSLGRDLFNEQFF.

This clonotype was seen at least ten times. The V call is TRBV12-3 or TRBV12-4, the J call TRBJ2-1, with D tentatively TRBD1 (5 bases). The CDR3 covers 16 residues. Trimming removed 5 bases at V and 12 bases at J, with 26 bases between. The DNA for the CDR3 is TGTGCCAGCAGTCCCAGAATGGGGCCCTACTATTTAGGGCAGTTCTTC. Residues: CASSPRMGPYYLGQFF.

Many counts were recorded for this clonotype. V gene TRBV11-2 combines with J gene TRBJ2-7; possibly TRBD1 for D (7 bases). The CDR3 consists of 15 residues. Germline assignment: CDR1 SGHAT and CDR2 FQNNGV. Trimming removed 0 bases from V and 2 bases from J, with 11 bases in between. In DNA form, the CDR3 reads TGTGCCAGCAGCTTAGACAGGGGGGCCGCCTACGAGCAGTACTTC. Residues: CASSLDRGAAYEQYF.

On this clonotype itself: With a much larger clone just one base away, this may be a read error. The rearrangement links TRBV12-3 or TRBV12-4 to TRBJ2-7; 9 bases match TRBD2. This CDR3 has 13 residues. V lost 5 bases to trimming and J lost 3 bases; unmatched junction nucleotides: 2. The DNA for the CDR3 is TGTGCCAGCAGTAAACTAGCGGGCTACGAGCAGTACTTC. It specifies CASSKLAGYEQYF.

This clonotype occurred many times. This chain connects TRBV5-1 to TRBJ2-7; D might be TRBD2 (6 bases). The length of the CDR3 is 17 residues. Per the germline V gene, CDR1 is SGHRS and CDR2 is YFSETQ. Trimming stripped 2 bases from V and 4 bases from J, with 22 bases between. For the CDR3, the DNA is TGCGCCAGCAGCTTTGAGGCGGGGTGGAGGGCGAGTTACGAGCAGTACTTC. This codes for CASSFEAGWRASYEQYF.

This clonotype has at least ten counts. The CDR3 region has the DNA TGTGCCAGCAGCCAAGCTAGGGGTTACACCGGGGAGCTGTTTTTT. Encoded protein: CASSQARGYTGELFF. The chain employs TRBV3-1 and TRBJ2-2; a weak D match, TRBD1 (5 bases). The CDR3 consists of 15 residues. V lost 1 base, J lost 3 bases, and 9 bases lay in between. Germline values: CDR1 LGHDT, CDR2 YNNKEL (reference sequence).

This rearrangement joins TRBV11-2 to TRBJ1-4, with D tentatively TRBD1 (5 bases). Trimming pared 0 bases from V and 5 bases from J, leaving 13 bases between. Germline V gene sequence: CDR1 SGHAT, CDR2 FQNNGV. This CDR3 has 16 residues. The CDR3 bases are TGTGCCAGCAGCTTAGACCACCTCCGGGGGAATGAAAAACTGTTTTTT. Its translation is CASSLDHLRGNEKLFF. The full variable domain, in which reference TRBV11-2 and TRBJ1-4 provide the parts outside the CDR3, is EAGVAQSPRYKIIEKRQSVAFWCNPISGHATLYWYQQILGQGPKLLIQFQNNGVVDDSQLPKDRFSAERLKGVDSTLKIQPAKLEDSAVYLCASSLDHLRGNEKLFFGSGTQLSVL.

This clonotype was detected ten times or more. The CDR3 spells CASSQADRVHGYTF. DNA for the CDR3: TGTGCCAGCAGCCAAGCGGACAGGGTTCATGGCTACACCTTC. The chain joins TRBV3-1 to TRBJ1-2, with 8 bases aligning to TRBD1. V was pared by 1 base and J by 6 bases, with 4 bases of the junction left unmatched. The CDR3 is 14 amino acids. From germline, CDR1 is LGHDT and CDR2 YNNKEL (reference sequence).

This clonotype has a count of ten or more. The chain carries TRBV20-1 and TRBJ2-1; TRBD2 matches 8 bases. V dropped 1 base and J dropped 8; count of bases not matched to a gene: 7. Germline V gene sequence: CDR1 DFQATT, CDR2 SNEGSKA (reference sequence). The length of the CDR3 is 14 residues. The CDR3 here is CSARVVAGSDEQFF. CDR3 nucleotides: TGCAGTGCTAGAGTAGTAGCGGGATCGGATGAGCAGTTCTTC.

The table lists this clonotype with many counts. The rearrangement links TRBV29-1 to TRBJ2-1, with TRBD2 identical over 11 bases. The CDR3 is 17 amino acids. Looked up from germline, CDR1 is SQVTM and CDR2 is ANQGSEA. V trimming: 4 bases; J trimming: 0 bases; junction bases outside the gene matches: 8. CDR3 protein: CSVVRTSGFSSYNEQFF. In DNA form, the CDR3 reads TGCAGCGTTGTACGGACTAGCGGGTTTAGCTCCTACAATGAGCAGTTCTTC.

This chain uses TRBV10-3 with TRBJ2-1; 10 bases match TRBD2. CDR3 length equals 16 residues. V lost 4 bases and J lost 3; bases outside the gene matches: 6. Germline-derived CDR1 and CDR2 are ENHRY and SYGVKD. As DNA, the CDR3 is TGTGCCATCAGTGGCGGGGCTAGCGGGGGCTACAATGAGCAGTTCTTC. It codes for CAISGGASGGYNEQFF.

This clonotype was recorded at least ten times. The V call is TRBV29-1, the J call TRBJ1-2, with 11 bases aligning to TRBD1. The CDR3 is 16 amino acids. The V and J ends lost 6 bases and 1 base, in that order; junction bases with no gene match: 10. Per the germline V gene, CDR1 is SQVTM and CDR2 is ANQGSEA. The chain's CDR3 is CSVPRTGGSINYGYTF. In nucleotides, the CDR3 is TGCAGCGTACCTCGGACAGGGGGCTCTATTAACTATGGCTACACCTTC.

This clonotype was seen repeatedly, ten times or more. The chain joins TRBV11-2 to TRBJ2-1; TRBD2 matches 8 bases. CDR1 SGHAT and CDR2 FQNNGV come from the germline V gene. CDR3 length equals 15 residues. Germline trimming cut 8 bases from V and 3 bases from J; bases unmatched to any gene: 9. CDR3 in DNA: TGTGCCAGCCGGGGACTAGGGGGTTTCTACAATGAGCAGTTCTTC. The encoded protein is CASRGLGGFYNEQFF.

This clonotype occurred many times. The genes are TRBV28 and TRBJ2-3; no clear D gene. V was pared by 2 bases and J by 4 bases, with 7 bases between. CDR1 and CDR2 (germline): MDHEN, SYDVKM. The CDR3 extends over 13 amino acids. CDR3 in amino acids: CASSLNVPDTQYF. CDR3 sequence (DNA): TGTGCCAGCAGTTTAAACGTCCCAGATACGCAGTATTTT.

This chain links TRBV7-9 with TRBJ1-2; possible D gene TRBD1, 6 bases. CDR1 is SEHNR, CDR2 FQNEAQ, per germline (reference sequence). Trimming shortened V by 2 bases and J by 3 bases, and 16 bases separated the two germline ends. This CDR3 is 16 amino acids long. CDR3 region: CASSLPGHLTDYGYTF. The DNA for the CDR3 is TGTGCCAGCAGCTTACCGGGACACCTCACCGACTATGGCTACACCTTC.

This clonotype was recorded at least ten times. The V gene is TRBV5-1, the J gene TRBJ2-3; 13 positions match TRBD2. Germline V gene lookup returns CDR1 SGHRS and CDR2 YFSETQ. CDR3 size: 16 residues. Unmatched junction bases numbered 4, after V lost 4 bases and J lost 2 bases. The CDR3 protein is CASSRGTSGNTDTQYF. CDR3 in DNA: TGCGCCAGCAGCCGAGGGACTAGCGGGAACACAGATACGCAGTATTTT.

This clonotype has at least ten counts. The V gene is TRBV12-3 or TRBV12-4, the J gene TRBJ2-3; D is uncertain. The CDR3 is 14 residues long. V was clipped by 3 bases and J by 3 bases, with 10 bases between them. DNA for the CDR3: TGTGCCAGCAGTTTGCGTAAAGGGACAGATACGCAGTATTTT. It translates to CASSLRKGTDTQYF.

About this clonotype: A much larger clone differs by one base, so this may be a read error. This sequence joins TRBV7-3 and TRBJ1-1; 8 nucleotides line up with TRBD1. Germline V CDR1 and CDR2: SGHTA, FQGTGA. The CDR3 extends over 17 amino acids. The CDR3 sequence is CASSLKDRELGYTEALF. In nucleotides, the CDR3 is TGTGCCAGCAGCTTAAAGGACAGGGAGTTGGGGTACACTGAAGCTCTCTTT. Variable domain in full (rest from reference TRBV7-3 and TRBJ1-1): GAGVSQTPSNKVTEKGKYVELRCDPISGHTALYWYRQSLGQGPEFLIYFQGTGAADDSGLPNDRFFAVRPEGSVSTLKIQRTERGDSAVYLCASSLKDRELGYTEALFGQGTRLTVV.

This chain uses TRBV11-2 with TRBJ1-1; no clear D. The CDR3 covers 16 residues. Trimming stripped 3 bases from V and 2 bases from J, with 16 bases between. Germline values: CDR1 SGHAT, CDR2 FQNNGV. This CDR3 reads CASSLETFRPNTEAFF. In DNA form, the CDR3 reads TGTGCCAGCAGCTTGGAAACATTTCGACCCAACACTGAAGCTTTCTTT.

Many counts were recorded for this clonotype. Being one base from a much bigger clone, this may be a read error. The rearrangement joins TRBV28 to TRBJ2-6, with no clear D. The CDR3 spans 12 residues. The germline CDR1 and CDR2 sequences are MDHEN and SYDVKM. Trimming removed 5 bases from V and 2 bases from J, with 1 base in between. The CDR3 sequence is CASSPGANVLTF. CDR3 sequence (DNA): TGTGCCAGCAGTCCTGGGGCCAACGTCCTGACTTTC.

The table lists this clonotype with many counts. The V call is TRBV27, the J call TRBJ1-5, with 10 bases lining up with TRBD1. The CDR3 contains 17 residues. Germline assignment: CDR1 MNHEY and CDR2 SMNVEV (reference sequence). V shed 4 bases and J 1 base; nucleotides not matched to a gene: 7. The chain's CDR3 is CASSSLRQGASNQPQHF. The CDR3 region has the DNA TGTGCCAGCAGTTCCCTCCGACAGGGGGCAAGCAATCAGCCCCAGCATTTT.

This clonotype was counted at least ten times. This rearrangement joins TRBV12-3 or TRBV12-4 to TRBJ2-7, with D unclear. The CDR3 runs 15 residues. Trimming removed 4 bases at V and 6 bases at J, with 19 bases between. The CDR3 protein is CASSSSPRALREQYF. The CDR3 nucleotides are TGTGCCAGCAGTTCGTCCCCCCGGGCCCTGCGCGAGCAGTACTTC.

This clonotype was seen more than once but under ten times. CDR3 sequence: CASGGGLAGRYEQYF. In DNA form, the CDR3 reads TGCGCCAGCGGAGGAGGACTAGCGGGGAGGTACGAGCAGTACTTC. V gene TRBV5-1 combines with J gene TRBJ2-7; 12 bases agree with TRBD2. The CDR3 is 15 amino acids. Germline trimming cut 7 bases from V and 4 bases from J; bases unmatched to any gene: 9. Germline V CDR1 and CDR2: SGHRS, YFSETQ.

The table lists this clonotype with many counts. The chain uses TRBV5-1 and TRBJ2-7; possibly TRBD1 or TRBD2 for D (5 bases each). This CDR3 spans 14 amino acids. V gave up 3 bases and J gave up 0 bases, with 10 bases separating them. From germline, CDR1 is SGHRS and CDR2 YFSETQ. The CDR3 region is CASSWDPNSYEQYF. The CDR3 nucleotides are TGCGCCAGCAGCTGGGACCCGAACTCCTACGAGCAGTACTTC.

Concerning this clonotype itself: The junction and the germline gene differ at one end; a read error may be behind it. The chain employs TRBV7-8 and TRBJ2-7; possibly TRBD1 or TRBD2 for D (5 bases each). The CDR3 is 16 residues long. Germline values: CDR1 SGHVS, CDR2 FQNEAQ. The CDR3 spells CANSLEDRDLSYEQYF. Here the CDR3 DNA reads TGTGCCAACAGCCTTGAGGACCGGGACCTAAGCTACGAGCAGTACTTC.

In its sample, this clonotype was seen a few times. The chain couples TRBV10-3 to TRBJ2-5, with TRBD2 matching 10 bases. The V gene end was trimmed by 8 bases and the J gene end by 4 bases; junction bases not matched to a gene: 7. The germline CDR1 and CDR2 sequences are ENHRY and SYGVKD. This CDR3 region has 14 residues. The CDR3 spells CAIQAAGGIETQYF. The CDR3 DNA reads as TGTGCCATCCAAGCAGCGGGAGGGATAGAGACCCAGTACTTC.

This clonotype was seen a handful of times. The J gene is TRBJ2-7, the V gene TRBV7-6, with D perhaps TRBD2 (7 bases). V shed 5 bases and J shed 3 bases, with 23 bases lying between them. Germline lookup yields CDR1 SGHVS and CDR2 FNYEAQ. This CDR3 contains 17 residues. For the CDR3, the DNA is TGTGCCAGCAGCACCCGGCCCCCGGGGGCGGGAGACTACGAGCAGTACTTC. Protein sequence: CASSTRPPGAGDYEQYF.

The chain has TRBV6-4 and TRBJ2-4; D possibly corresponds to TRBD1 (6 bases). V was clipped by 7 bases and J by 2 bases, with 15 bases between them. CDR1 MRHNA and CDR2 SNTAGT come from the germline V gene. This CDR3 comprises 15 residues. Here the CDR3 DNA reads TGTGCCAGCAAGGGACATCTCCCATCCAAAAACATTCAGTACTTC. This translates into CASKGHLPSKNIQYF.

This clonotype was observed many times. V usage is TRBV20-1 and J usage is TRBJ2-1; 9 bases are shared with TRBD2. The germline CDR1 and CDR2 sequences are DFQATT and SNEGSKA (reference sequence). After removal of 2 bases from V and 7 bases from J, the junction contained 0 bases not matched to a gene. This CDR3 is built from 12 residues. CDR3 bases: TGCAGTGCTAGACTAGCGGGAAATGAGCAGTTCTTC. This gives the protein CSARLAGNEQFF.

This clonotype came up many times. This sequence joins TRBV20-1 and TRBJ1-2; D is unresolved. The V gene's germline CDR1 is DFQATT and CDR2 SNEGSKA (reference sequence). The CDR3 is 13 amino acids. The V end lost 3 bases, the J end lost 0 bases, and 8 bases lay between the germline ends. The CDR3 here is CSASHIANYGYTF. In DNA form, the CDR3 reads TGCAGTGCTAGTCACATAGCTAACTATGGCTACACCTTC.